This T cell receptor (beta chain) was identified during a study of response to subunit inactivated influenza vaccine. Points from the study as a whole: New T cells are recruited in small numbers by each seasonal influenza vaccination, according to the authors' suggestion.

TCRdb processed the RT-PCR reads anew with MiXCR; each CDR3 protein has one entry. The sample records some 550,000 distinct CDR3 sequences, around 25% being singletons. A note on this clonotype: Its antigen is not identified.

With 5 bases clipped from V and 3 bases from J, the junction kept 7 bases outside the gene matches. The CDR3 is 15 amino acids. Another study also made use of these data, one on T cells expressing NK-cell markers. That investigation notes: Scientists made TCR beta cDNA using 5'RACE template switching with UMIs. Investigators obtained TCR beta repertoires from sorted CD3+CD56+NKG2C+, CD3+CD56+NKG2C- and CD3+CD56-NKG2C+ T cells. The study found these clonotypes also leading the CD3+CD56-NKG2C+ fraction in four donors. There remained a lack of clarity about HCMV specificity of expanded NKG2C+ T cell clones.

The chain links TRBV12-3 or TRBV12-4 to TRBJ1-5; 7 bases line up with TRBD1. The source material was CD4+ T cells sorted from PBMCs, sampled about 13 days after vaccination. This TCR was sampled from a man aged 50 to 60 who received an inactivated influenza vaccine. The CDR3 reads CASSHSGGNNQPQHF. The CDR3 DNA sequence: TGTGCCAGCAGTCATTCAGGGGGGAACAATCAGCCCCAGCATTTT.